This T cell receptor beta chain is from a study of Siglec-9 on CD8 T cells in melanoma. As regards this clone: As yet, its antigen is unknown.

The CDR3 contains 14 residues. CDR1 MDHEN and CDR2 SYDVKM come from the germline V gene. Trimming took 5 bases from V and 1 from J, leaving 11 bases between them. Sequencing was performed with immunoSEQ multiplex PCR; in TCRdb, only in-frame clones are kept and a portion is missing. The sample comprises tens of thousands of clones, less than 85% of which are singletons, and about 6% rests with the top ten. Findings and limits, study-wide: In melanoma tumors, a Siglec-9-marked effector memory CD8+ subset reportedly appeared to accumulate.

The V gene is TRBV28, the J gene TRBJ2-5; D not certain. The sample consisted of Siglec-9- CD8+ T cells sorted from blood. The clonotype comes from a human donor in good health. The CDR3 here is CASSPIPRQETQYF. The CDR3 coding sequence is TGTGCCAGCAGTCCCATACCGCGCCAAGAGACCCAGTACTTC.